Sequencing of this T cell receptor (beta chain) was carried out in a study of T-cell memory formation after mild COVID-19. Overall study results and limits: Contracting clones from day 15 to 85 showed balanced CD4/CD8; later expanders favored CD4+. Memory from before infection featured some responding clones, which suggests cross-reactive memory joined.

In TCRdb, the 5' RACE reads were re-called with MiXCR into one record per CDR3 protein. The sample has around 250,000 distinct CDR3 sequences; 9.4% are singletons. A remark on this clonotype: Its antigen remains unknown.

This sequence originates from a man between 18 and 29 years old who had mild COVID-19 (a few samples of this study predate the infection). Cell type and time point are not known. Material for sequencing was PBMCs or a T cell subset sorted from them (not recorded which).

CDR3 in amino acids: CASSVEGITGELFF. DNA of the CDR3: TGTGCCAGCAGCGTAGAAGGGATTACCGGGGAGCTGTTTTTT. The gene calls are TRBV9 and TRBJ2-2; D not certain. Per the germline V gene, CDR1 is SGDLS and CDR2 is YYNGEE. CDR3 length: 14 residues. V was shortened by 0 bases and J by 5 bases, with 8 bases between the two germline ends.